The entry below gives a single T cell receptor beta chain sequence along with its context. What it binds is not known. This record belongs to a study of T cell repertoires in cytomegalovirus infection. TCRdb independently ran MiXCR on the reads; one entry per CDR3 protein. The table shows approximately 280,000 distinct CDR3 sequences, with 20% to 25% occurring only once. The CDR3 runs to 16 residues. Germline CDR1 reads MNHNS; CDR2 reads SASEGT. V lost 5 bases, J lost 0 bases, and 6 bases stayed unmatched. The input for sequencing was cultured PBMCs, taken from culture after CMV antigen stimulation. This clonotype originated in a human donor in good health (CMV status not recorded). Some clones in this sample may be carry-over from other donors' samples. This chain joins TRBV6-1 and TRBJ1-5, with 8 bases fitting TRBD1. The CDR3 DNA is TGTGCCAGCAGTCTTCAGGGGGCGGCTAGCAATCAGCCCCAGCATTTT. Amino acid sequence: CASSLQGAASNQPQHF.